These 9 T cell receptor beta chains share one sample of origin, sequenced in a study of identical twins. One entry per CDR3 protein results from TCRdb running MiXCR on the 5' RACE reads. The profile shows roughly 480,000 distinct CDR3 sequences, 20% to 25% of them singletons. The data also belong to a second study, concerning T cells expressing NK-cell markers.

The sequenced sample consisted of CD4+ T cells sorted from blood. These receptors were taken from a woman between 18 and 29 years old in good health.

This clonotype was seen at least ten times. The V and J genes are TRBV12-3 or TRBV12-4 and TRBJ2-5, with no clear D. The CDR3 runs 11 residues. V was pared by 4 bases and J by 7 bases, with 7 bases between. The CDR3 loop is CASSYSGTQYF. The CDR3 bases are TGTGCCAGCAGTTACTCCGGGACCCAGTACTTC.

Of note for this clonotype: This may be a read error: a much more frequent sequence differs by one nucleotide. CDR3 DNA: TGTGCCAGCAGCTTAGACCCGGGGCCGAACACTGAAGTTTTCTTT. This sequence encodes CASSLDPGPNTEVFF. The chain carries TRBV11-2 and TRBJ1-1; tentatively, D is TRBD1 (5 bases). This CDR3 is built from 15 residues. Germline CDR1 and CDR2: SGHAT and FQNNGV.

This clonotype was recorded at least ten times. The V call is TRBV29-1, the J call TRBJ2-5, with D tentatively TRBD2 (5 bases). V gave up 5 bases and J gave up 4 bases, with 20 bases separating them. The CDR3 loop spans 15 amino acids. Germline V lookup: CDR1 SQVTM, CDR2 ANQGSEA. The CDR3 sequence: CSVRLRGIVGETQYF. The CDR3 nucleotides are TGCAGCGTTCGGTTGAGAGGGATCGTGGGAGAGACCCAGTACTTC.

J is TRBJ2-3 and V is TRBV2; 9 bases map to TRBD2. Trimming at V came to 5 bases and at J to 4 bases, leaving 4 bases not matched to a gene. This CDR3 spans 14 amino acids. The germline CDR1 and CDR2 sequences are SNHLY and FYNNEI. The CDR3 loop reads CASSPWTSADTQYF. The DNA of the CDR3 is TGTGCCAGCAGTCCCTGGACTAGCGCAGATACGCAGTATTTT.

This clonotype was seen only a few times. As DNA, the CDR3 is TGTGCCAGCAGTTCTCGGGTTCCCGAGCAGTACTTC. This translates into CASSSRVPEQYF. V gene TRBV12-3 or TRBV12-4 combines with J gene TRBJ2-7; D unresolved. The CDR3 is made up of 12 amino acids. Trimming shortened V by 4 bases and J by 6 bases, and 10 bases separated the two germline ends.

The chain has TRBV5-1 and TRBJ2-2; possible D gene TRBD2, 6 bases. Germline V gene lookup returns CDR1 SGHRS and CDR2 YFSETQ. Trimming shortened V by 2 bases and J by 2 bases, and 10 bases separated the two germline ends. This CDR3 is built from 15 residues. The CDR3 coding sequence is TGCGCCAGCAGCTTCGGGGGACCAAACACCGGGGAGCTGTTTTTT. The encoded protein is CASSFGGPNTGELFF.

The CDR3 nucleotides read TGTGCCAGCAGCCAGGTGGGGAACCATGAGCAGTTCTTC. Protein sequence: CASSQVGNHEQFF. This rearrangement joins TRBV14 to TRBJ2-1; D is undetermined. The V and J ends lost 3 bases and 8 bases respectively, with 11 bases between them. CDR1 is SGHDN and CDR2 is FVKESK in the germline V gene. CDR3 length: 13 residues.

This clonotype was seen a handful of times. The V and J genes are TRBV6-5 and TRBJ1-1; D possibly corresponds to TRBD1 (5 bases). The V end lost 4 bases, the J end lost 1 base, and 13 bases lay between the germline ends. The CDR3 is 15 amino acids. Germline V gives CDR1 MNHEY, CDR2 SVGAGI. The CDR3 DNA follows: TGTGCCAGCAGTTCCCCGGGACTGACGAACACTGAAGCTTTCTTT. Its translation is CASSSPGLTNTEAFF.

For the CDR3, the DNA is TGTGCCAGCAGCGTGTTTTTGGGACAGGGTGGTGGCTACACCTTC. Translated: CASSVFLGQGGGYTF. This sequence joins TRBV7-2 and TRBJ1-2, with 9 positions matching TRBD1. The CDR3 has 15 amino acids. CDR1 SGHTA and CDR2 FQGNSA come from the germline V gene. V shed 5 bases, J shed 7 bases, and the junction held 11 bases outside the gene matches.